The next 25 T cell receptor beta chains were all read from a single sample in a study of blood T cell repertoires in COVID-19. The table came from immunoSEQ multiplex PCR; TCRdb's copy has only in-frame clones and leaves some out. The sample yields tens of thousands of clones, roughly four fifths seen once. What was sequenced was peripheral blood. Receptor source: a human donor in a cohort sampled during active COVID-19.

The sample holds a few counts of this clone. V is TRBV3-1 (or the pseudogene TRBV3-2) and J is TRBJ2-7; D possibly corresponds to TRBD2 (6 bases). CDR1 and CDR2 (germline): LGHDT, YNNKEL (reference sequence). This CDR3 comprises 12 residues. V gave up 6 bases and J gave up 5 bases, with 11 bases separating them. Here the CDR3 reads CASSRSGDEQYF. DNA of the CDR3: TGTGCCAGCAGTCGTTCGGGGGACGAGCAGTACTTC.

The V gene is TRBV29-1, the J gene TRBJ2-2, with D hard to call. CDR3 length: 13 amino acids. The germline gives CDR1 SQVTM, CDR2 ANQGSEA. The ends were cut back, 2 bases at V and 1 base at J, with 5 bases in the middle. For the CDR3, the DNA is TGCAGCGTTGAATGGCAGAACACCGGGGAGCTGTTTTTT. It yields the protein CSVEWQNTGELFF.

The V and J genes are TRBV27 and TRBJ2-7; perhaps TRBD2 as D (7 bases). The CDR3 length is 14 residues. V lost 8 bases, J lost 6 bases, and 20 bases lay in between. The germline V gene encodes CDR1 MNHEY and CDR2 SMNVEV (reference sequence). The CDR3 DNA sequence: TGTGCCAGCGGGAACCGAGGGGGGGCCGCCGAGCAGTACTTC. It specifies CASGNRGGAAEQYF.

The chain recombines TRBV18 with TRBJ1-1; D remains unclear. Germline V gene lookup returns CDR1 KGHSH and CDR2 LQKENI. Trimming pared 3 bases from V and 0 bases from J, leaving 8 bases between. This CDR3 comprises 14 residues. The CDR3 protein is CASSPGIMNTEAFF. The CDR3 DNA reads as TGTGCCAGCTCACCGGGCATCATGAACACTGAAGCTTTCTTT.

V usage is TRBV29-1 and J usage is TRBJ1-6, with TRBD1 matching 7 bases. The CDR3 consists of 13 residues. CDR1 SQVTM and CDR2 ANQGSEA come from the germline V gene. The junction had 6 bases not matched to a gene; V was cut back by 8 bases and J by 5 bases. In DNA, the CDR3 is TGCAGCTCAGGGACAGTCAATAATTCACCCCTCCACTTT. Encoded protein: CSSGTVNNSPLHF.

The CDR3 sequence is CASSKTGTGGLEQFF. For the CDR3, the DNA is TGTGCCAGCAGTAAGACCGGGACTGGGGGTTTGGAGCAGTTCTTC. This chain links TRBV6-4 with TRBJ2-1; D perhaps matches TRBD2 (6 bases). The CDR3 runs to 15 residues. V dropped 5 bases and J dropped 10 bases, with 21 bases sitting between them. Germline V CDR1 and CDR2: MRHNA, SNTAGT.

The gene calls are TRBV19 and TRBJ2-1, with D possibly matching TRBD1 (5 bases). V shed 3 bases and J shed 10 bases, with 7 bases lying between them. In germline, CDR1 is LNHDA, CDR2 SQIVND (reference sequence). CDR3 length: 11 residues. In nucleotides, the CDR3 is TGTGCCAGTAGTATCTGGACAGAGCAGTTCTTC. It translates to CASSIWTEQFF.

The genes are TRBV7-2 and TRBJ1-5, with TRBD1 matching over 8 bases. CDR1 is SGHTA and CDR2 is FQGNSA in the germline V gene. The CDR3 sequence is 15 residues long. V dropped 0 bases and J dropped 3; count of bases not matched to a gene: 1. The CDR3, as DNA: TGTGCCAGCAGCTTAGCGGGACAGGCCAATCAGCCCCAGCATTTT. Residues: CASSLAGQANQPQHF. Full variable domain (remainder filled in from reference TRBV7-2 and TRBJ1-5): GAGVSQSPSNKVTEKGKDVELRCDPISGHTALYWYRQSLGQGLEFLIYFQGNSAPDKSGLPSDRFSAERTGGSVSTLTIQRTQQEDSAVYLCASSLAGQANQPQHFGDGTRLSIL.

In this sample, this clone turned up many times. The chain couples TRBV5-1 to TRBJ2-2, with TRBD2 matching 7 bases. Losses at the gene ends were 4 bases for V and 5 bases for J; bases not matched to a gene: 8. Germline values: CDR1 SGHRS, CDR2 YFSETQ. This CDR3 has 15 residues. CDR3 sequence: CASSVLAGETGELFF. The CDR3, as DNA: TGCGCCAGCAGCGTGCTGGCGGGGGAAACCGGGGAGCTGTTTTTT.

V gene TRBV9 combines with J gene TRBJ2-5; TRBD2 might be the D (5 bases). Germline V gene sequence: CDR1 SGDLS, CDR2 YYNGEE. V lost 0 bases and J lost 5, with 11 bases in between. This CDR3 spans 14 amino acids. For the CDR3, the DNA is TGTGCCAGCAGCGTAGGCAGAGGGATGGAGACCCAGTACTTC. It yields the protein CASSVGRGMETQYF.

V is TRBV5-1 and J is TRBJ1-2; 8 bases are shared with TRBD1. Germline-derived CDR1 and CDR2 are SGHRS and YFSETQ. V shed 4 bases, J shed 0 bases, and the junction held 2 bases outside the gene matches. The CDR3 sequence is 14 residues long. CDR3 protein: CASSQTGANYGYTF. CDR3 DNA: TGCGCCAGCAGCCAGACAGGGGCTAACTATGGCTACACCTTC.

The V and J genes are TRBV4-1 and TRBJ2-3; possibly TRBD2 for D (6 bases). The CDR3 totals 17 residues. Trimming pared 3 bases from V and 3 bases from J, leaving 19 bases between. In germline, CDR1 is MGHRA, CDR2 YSYEKL. The chain's CDR3 is CASSQATGTVLTDTQYF. DNA for the CDR3: TGCGCCAGCAGCCAGGCGACCGGGACTGTCTTAACAGATACGCAGTATTTT.

The chain employs TRBV3-1 (or the pseudogene TRBV3-2) and TRBJ1-1; D is possibly TRBD1 (6 bases). V gave up 6 bases and J gave up 5 bases, with 16 bases separating them. The V gene's germline CDR1 is LGHDT and CDR2 YNNKEL (reference sequence). The CDR3 totals 14 residues. CDR3: CASRSGGARTEAFF. For the CDR3, the DNA is TGTGCCAGCAGGAGTGGGGGCGCGAGGACTGAAGCTTTCTTT.

This clone is a singleton in its sample. The chain combines TRBV5-1 with TRBJ2-7; possible D gene TRBD2, 6 bases. Trimming left V 4 bases short and J 6 bases short, with 26 bases between. Germline CDR1 SGHRS, CDR2 YFSETQ. The CDR3 runs 17 residues. Here the CDR3 DNA reads TGCGCCAGCAGCCCTCCCCCCCCTCTTCAGACTAGAGTCGAGCAGTACTTC. As protein: CASSPPPPLQTRVEQYF.

The chain has TRBV2 and TRBJ1-2; no definite D call. The CDR3 loop spans 13 amino acids. The V gene lost 5 bases and the J gene lost 5 bases, with 12 bases spanning the gap. The germline gives CDR1 SNHLY, CDR2 FYNNEI. The CDR3 spells CASSLKGDYGYTF. Written as DNA, the CDR3 is TGTGCCAGCAGTCTAAAGGGAGATTATGGCTACACCTTC. The full variable domain, in which reference TRBV2 and TRBJ1-2 provide the parts outside the CDR3, is EPEVTQTPSHQVTQMGQEVILRCVPISNHLYFYWYRQILGQKVEFLVSFYNNEISEKSEIFDDQFSVERPDGSNFTLKIRSTKLEDSAMYFCASSLKGDYGYTFGSGTRLTVV.

The chain uses TRBV16 and TRBJ1-5; D call uncertain. The CDR3 loop spans 13 amino acids. Looked up from germline, CDR1 is KGHSY and CDR2 is FQNENV. Deletions cut 4 bases from V and 3 bases from J, with 7 bases between. The CDR3 sequence is CASSRQANQPQHF. The CDR3 DNA sequence: TGTGCCAGCAGCCGGCAGGCCAATCAGCCCCAGCATTTT.

The chain is built from TRBV12-5 and TRBJ2-5; the match to TRBD1 covers 12 bases. Germline values: CDR1 LGHNT, CDR2 FRNRAP. V gave up 0 bases and J gave up 5 bases; unmatched junction bases: 4. CDR3 length: 16 residues. CDR3: CASGLVWDRGRETQYF. CDR3 DNA: TGTGCTAGTGGTTTGGTATGGGACAGGGGGCGGGAGACCCAGTACTTC.

The CDR3 DNA sequence: TGTGCCACCAGCAGTTTAACAGGGTTAGCTAACTATGGCTACACCTTC. Protein product: CATSSLTGLANYGYTF. The chain joins TRBV15 to TRBJ1-2; possible D gene TRBD1, 6 bases. The CDR3 totals 16 residues. In germline, CDR1 is LNHNV, CDR2 YYDKDF (reference sequence). V was trimmed by 3 bases and J by 0 bases, leaving 14 bases between them. Combining the CDR3 with reference TRBV15 and TRBJ1-2 gives the whole variable domain DAMVIQNPRYQVTQFGKPVTLSCSQTLNHNVMYWYQQKSSQAPKLLFHYYDKDFNNEADTPDNFQSRRPNTSFCFLDIRSPGLGDTAMYLCATSSLTGLANYGYTFGSGTRLTVV.

The J gene is TRBJ2-7, the V gene TRBV7-2, with 7 bases identical to TRBD1. The CDR3 is made up of 16 amino acids. The V gene's germline CDR1 is SGHTA and CDR2 FQGNSA. J gave up 3 bases and V 1 base, and 9 bases lay outside the gene matches. CDR3 coding DNA: TGTGCCAGCAGCTTAGGTCCGGCAGGGGGAAACTACGAGCAGTACTTC. It codes for CASSLGPAGGNYEQYF.

The V gene is TRBV28, the J gene TRBJ1-6; TRBD1 is a possible D gene (5 bases). Germline V lookup: CDR1 MDHEN, CDR2 SYDVKM. Trimming left V 3 bases short and J 0 bases short, with 9 bases between. The CDR3 extends over 16 amino acids. The CDR3 reads CASSLGGSSYNSPLHF. CDR3 in DNA: TGTGCCAGCAGTTTGGGGGGGAGCTCCTATAATTCACCCCTCCACTTT.

This rearrangement joins TRBV29-1 to TRBJ1-1; D call uncertain. CDR3 length: 12 residues. Deletions cut 2 bases from V and 2 bases from J, with 6 bases between. CDR1 and CDR2 (germline): SQVTM, ANQGSEA. This chain's CDR3 is CSVEYGNTEAFF. In DNA, the CDR3 is TGCAGCGTTGAATACGGTAACACTGAAGCTTTCTTT.

This rearrangement joins TRBV27 to TRBJ1-1, with 7 bases fitting TRBD1. Unmatched junction bases numbered 9, after V lost 4 bases and J lost 4 bases. This CDR3 is 15 amino acids long. Germline CDR1 MNHEY, CDR2 SMNVEV (reference sequence). CDR3 sequence: CASSSSGGRSTEAFF. CDR3 nucleotide sequence: TGTGCCAGCAGTTCGTCAGGGGGGCGGTCCACTGAAGCTTTCTTT.

The chain joins TRBV6-5 to TRBJ2-1; TRBD2 is a possible D gene (6 bases). Trimming pared 11 bases from V and 4 bases from J, leaving 18 bases between. The CDR3 loop spans 14 amino acids. Germline values: CDR1 MNHEY, CDR2 SVGAGI. The CDR3 region has the DNA TGTGCCGCAAAAAAGCGGCGGGAATACAATGAGCAGTTCTTC. As protein: CAAKKRREYNEQFF.

The chain has TRBV19 and TRBJ2-1; a possible D gene is TRBD1 (7 bases). CDR1 and CDR2 from the germline V gene are LNHDA and SQIVND (reference sequence). The germline V and J ends were trimmed by 5 bases and 9 bases, with 17 bases remaining between them. The CDR3 contains 14 residues. The CDR3 is CASSYGGPGGEQFF. CDR3 coding DNA: TGTGCCAGTAGTTATGGGGGGCCAGGGGGTGAGCAGTTCTTC.

The chain joins TRBV5-1 to TRBJ2-7, with 11 bases matching TRBD1. With V trimmed by 4 bases and J by 5 bases, 5 bases remained unmatched. The CDR3 length is 14 residues. The germline gives CDR1 SGHRS, CDR2 YFSETQ. The CDR3 is CASSNGQGADEQYF. CDR3 in DNA: TGCGCCAGCAGCAATGGACAGGGGGCGGACGAGCAGTACTTC.